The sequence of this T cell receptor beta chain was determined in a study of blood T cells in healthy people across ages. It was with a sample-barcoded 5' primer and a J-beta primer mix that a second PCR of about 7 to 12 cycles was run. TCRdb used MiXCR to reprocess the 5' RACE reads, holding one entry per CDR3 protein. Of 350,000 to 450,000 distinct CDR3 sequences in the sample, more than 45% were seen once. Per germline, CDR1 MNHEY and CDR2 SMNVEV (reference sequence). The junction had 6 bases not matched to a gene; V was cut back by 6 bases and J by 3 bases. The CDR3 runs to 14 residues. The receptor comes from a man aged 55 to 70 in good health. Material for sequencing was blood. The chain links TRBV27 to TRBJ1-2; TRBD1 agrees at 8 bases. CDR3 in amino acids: CASSPQGAHYGYTF. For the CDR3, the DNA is TGTGCCAGCAGCCCCCAGGGGGCGCACTATGGCTACACCTTC.